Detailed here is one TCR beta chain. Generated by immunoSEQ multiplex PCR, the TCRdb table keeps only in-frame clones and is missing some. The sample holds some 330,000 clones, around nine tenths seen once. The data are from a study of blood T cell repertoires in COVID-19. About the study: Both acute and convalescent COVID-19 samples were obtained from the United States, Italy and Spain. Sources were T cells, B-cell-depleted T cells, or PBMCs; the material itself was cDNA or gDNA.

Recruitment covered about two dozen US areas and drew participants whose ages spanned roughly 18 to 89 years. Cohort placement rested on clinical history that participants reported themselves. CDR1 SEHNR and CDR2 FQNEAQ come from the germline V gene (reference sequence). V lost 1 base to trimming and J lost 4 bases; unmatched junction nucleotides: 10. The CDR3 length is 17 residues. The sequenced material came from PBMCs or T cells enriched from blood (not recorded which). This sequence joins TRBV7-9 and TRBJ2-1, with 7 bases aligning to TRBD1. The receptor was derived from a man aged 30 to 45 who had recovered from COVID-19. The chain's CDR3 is CASSLDRGGRGYNEQFF. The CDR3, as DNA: TGTGCCAGCAGCTTAGACCGAGGTGGCAGGGGGTACAATGAGCAGTTCTTC.